Each of the 31 T cell receptor beta chains below was sequenced from the same sample in a study of blood T cell repertoires in COVID-19. Only in-frame clones appear in the TCRdb table, and some are missing; sequencing was by immunoSEQ multiplex PCR. Of 350,000 or so clones listed, more than 75% are singletons. Sequencing input: peripheral blood. All receptors derive from a woman aged 25 to 39 with COVID-19, enrolled during active disease.

This chain links TRBV11-2 with TRBJ1-4, with TRBD1 identical over 9 bases. This CDR3 spans 14 amino acids. The germline V gene has CDR1 SGHAT and CDR2 FQNNGV. V gave up 5 bases and J gave up 8 bases; unmatched junction bases: 6. CDR3 sequence reads: CASSLDRGGEKLFF. CDR3 in DNA: TGTGCCAGCAGCCTGGACAGGGGTGGAGAAAAACTGTTTTTT.

V is TRBV5-1 and J is TRBJ2-1, with 10 bases lining up with TRBD2. The CDR3 extends over 14 amino acids. J lost 9 bases, V lost 4 bases, and 7 bases had no gene match. Germline V gene data show CDR1 as SGHRS and CDR2 as YFSETQ. The chain's CDR3 is CASSDTSGTIEQFF. The DNA of the CDR3 is TGCGCCAGCAGCGACACTAGCGGGACGATTGAGCAGTTCTTC.

The rearrangement uses TRBV30 and TRBJ2-7, with D perhaps TRBD1 (6 bases). V was clipped by 4 bases and J by 0 bases, with 13 bases between them. The length of the CDR3 is 14 residues. Germline V CDR1 and CDR2: GTSNPN, SVGIG (reference sequence). CDR3 DNA sequence: TGTGCCTGGAAGGGACACCCGAGCTCCTACGAGCAGTACTTC. Its translation is CAWKGHPSSYEQYF.

The genes are TRBV25-1 and TRBJ1-2; a weak D match, TRBD1 (5 bases). Trimming took 5 bases from V and 6 from J, leaving 19 bases between them. The germline gives CDR1 MGHDK, CDR2 SYGVNS. The CDR3 extends over 15 amino acids. The CDR3 sequence is CASSPPGPPGDGYTF. For the CDR3, the DNA is TGTGCCAGCAGTCCACCCGGACCGCCGGGGGATGGCTACACCTTC.

V is TRBV4-3 and J is TRBJ2-7, with TRBD2 matching over 7 bases. With 0 bases clipped from V and 4 bases from J, the junction kept 6 bases outside the gene matches. The CDR3 is made up of 15 amino acids. Germline values: CDR1 LGHNA, CDR2 YSLEER. The CDR3 here is CASSQDPGGQYEQYF. The DNA for the CDR3 is TGCGCCAGCAGCCAAGATCCGGGAGGTCAGTACGAGCAGTACTTC.

The rearrangement uses TRBV5-4 and TRBJ2-7; 7 bases are a match to TRBD1. The CDR3 sequence is 17 residues long. V dropped 4 bases and J dropped 0; count of bases not matched to a gene: 13. CDR1 and CDR2 (germline): SGHNT, YYREEE (reference sequence). CDR3 region: CASSDTETGANSYEQYF. The CDR3 DNA reads TGTGCCAGCAGCGACACGGAAACAGGGGCCAACTCCTACGAGCAGTACTTC.

This rearrangement joins TRBV6-2 or TRBV6-3 to TRBJ2-1; the D is unclear. The CDR3 has 12 amino acids. The V gene's germline CDR1 is MNHEY and CDR2 SVGEGT. Trimming shortened V by 2 bases and J by 9 bases, and 8 bases separated the two germline ends. CDR3 amino acids: CASSYEGGEQFF. The CDR3 nucleotides read TGTGCCAGCAGTTACGAAGGCGGTGAGCAGTTCTTC.

This chain links TRBV19 with TRBJ2-1; D perhaps matches TRBD2 (5 bases). Trimming shortened V by 8 bases and J by 0 bases, and 11 bases separated the two germline ends. CDR1 is LNHDA and CDR2 is SQIVND in the germline V gene (reference sequence). The CDR3 loop spans 14 amino acids. CDR3 protein: CASSSFGSYNEQFF. The CDR3 nucleotides read TGTGCCAGTTCTAGCTTTGGCTCCTACAATGAGCAGTTCTTC.

The J gene is TRBJ2-2, the V gene TRBV4-2; D gene ambiguous. The CDR3 extends over 13 amino acids. V gave up 0 bases and J gave up 7 bases, with 6 bases separating them. In germline, CDR1 is LGHNA, CDR2 YNFKEQ. The CDR3 loop reads CASSQDLLGELFF. For the CDR3, the DNA is TGTGCCAGCAGCCAAGATTTACTCGGGGAGCTGTTTTTT.

This clone was seen a few times. The chain combines TRBV6-2 or TRBV6-3 with TRBJ1-3; unclear D gene. Germline V gene data show CDR1 as MNHEY and CDR2 as SVGEGT. This CDR3 comprises 16 residues. Trimming took off 2 bases at V and 0 bases at J, with 11 bases between the two ends. The CDR3 protein is CASSYGDNFSGNTIYF. CDR3 in DNA: TGTGCCAGCAGTTACGGCGACAACTTCTCTGGAAACACCATATATTTT.

The chain carries TRBV20-1 and TRBJ1-2; no clear D gene. Germline CDR1 reads DFQATT; CDR2 reads SNEGSKA (reference sequence). Trimming took off 0 bases at V and 8 bases at J, with 7 bases between the two ends. The CDR3 spans 11 residues. The chain's CDR3 is CSARDGGGYTF. CDR3 bases: TGCAGTGCTAGAGATGGAGGAGGCTACACCTTC.

The chain uses TRBV4-1 and TRBJ1-5; maybe TRBD1 (6 bases). This CDR3 spans 16 amino acids. Germline CDR1 and CDR2: MGHRA and YSYEKL. V shed 0 bases and J shed 2 bases, with 11 bases lying between them. Here the CDR3 reads CASSQDQGRGNQPQHF. The DNA for the CDR3 is TGCGCCAGCAGCCAAGATCAGGGGAGAGGCAATCAGCCCCAGCATTTT.

The gene calls are TRBV5-4 and TRBJ2-2; 8 bases fit TRBD2. The CDR3 has 15 amino acids. Germline V gene sequence: CDR1 SGHNT, CDR2 YYREEE (reference sequence). After removal of 4 bases from V and 5 bases from J, the junction contained 7 bases not matched to a gene. The CDR3 DNA reads TGTGCCAGCAGCCACACTAGCGGACTTACCGGGGAGCTGTTTTTT. Its translation is CASSHTSGLTGELFF. Looking up the rest from reference TRBV5-4 and TRBJ2-2 gives the full variable domain: ETGVTQSPTHLIKTRGQQVTLRCSSQSGHNTVSWYQQALGQGPQFIFQYYREEENGRGNFPPRFSGLQFPNYSSELNVNALELDDSALYLCASSHTSGLTGELFFGEGSRLTVL.

The chain recombines TRBV19 with TRBJ1-1; 8 bases line up with TRBD1. With V trimmed by 6 bases and J by 6 bases, 3 bases remained unmatched. Germline CDR1 reads LNHDA; CDR2 reads SQIVND (reference sequence). This CDR3 spans 12 amino acids. CDR3 loop: CASRMDRAEAFF. The DNA for the CDR3 is TGTGCCAGTAGGATGGACAGGGCTGAAGCTTTCTTT. The variable domain in full, with the rest retrieved from reference TRBV19 and TRBJ1-1, is DGGITQSPKYLFRKEGQNVTLSCEQNLNHDAMYWYRQDPGQGLRLIYYSQIVNDFQKGDIAEGYSVSREKKESFPLTVTSAQKNPTAFYLCASRMDRAEAFFGQGTRLTVV.

This clone was recorded a few times. The CDR3 nucleotides read TGCGCCAGCAGTGGGGTGGACAGGGCTCACGAGCAGTACTTC. As protein: CASSGVDRAHEQYF. The chain combines TRBV10-2 with TRBJ2-7; 8 nucleotides match TRBD1. There are 14 residues in the CDR3. After removal of 4 bases from V and 5 bases from J, the junction contained 7 bases not matched to a gene. CDR1 is WSHSY and CDR2 is SAAADI in the germline V gene.

The chain links TRBV7-3 to TRBJ1-2, with 7 bases identical to TRBD1. Per the germline V gene, CDR1 is SGHTA and CDR2 is FQGTGA. CDR3 size: 13 residues. The trim removed 8 bases at V and 2 bases at J, leaving 5 bases unmatched. The CDR3 DNA sequence: TGTGCCAGCTCCGGGACAGCGAACTATGGCTACACCTTC. This encodes CASSGTANYGYTF.

This rearrangement joins TRBV20-1 to TRBJ2-2, with D perhaps matching TRBD1 (6 bases). V gave up 3 bases and J gave up 1 base, with 12 bases separating them. The CDR3 runs 15 residues. Germline CDR1 reads DFQATT; CDR2 reads SNEGSKA (reference sequence). This CDR3 reads CSASKDRRNTGELFF. In DNA form, the CDR3 reads TGCAGTGCTAGTAAAGACAGGCGGAACACCGGGGAGCTGTTTTTT.

V is TRBV27 and J is TRBJ1-1; 7 bases line up with TRBD1. The CDR3 runs 13 residues. Germline loops: CDR1 MNHEY, CDR2 SMNVEV (reference sequence). J lost 4 bases, V lost 6 bases, and 5 bases had no gene match. CDR3 in DNA: TGTGCCAGCAGGACAGGGTTTCTCACTGAAGCTTTCTTT. Protein: CASRTGFLTEAFF.

This clone was counted once. The chain links TRBV19 to TRBJ2-1, with a possible D match to TRBD1 (5 bases). Germline values: CDR1 LNHDA, CDR2 SQIVND (reference sequence). Trimming pared 4 bases from V and 4 bases from J, leaving 14 bases between. This CDR3 has 15 amino acids. The CDR3 sequence is CASSTSAGIYNEQFF. The CDR3 DNA reads TGTGCCAGTAGTACTTCGGCAGGGATTTACAATGAGCAGTTCTTC.

The chain couples TRBV11-2 to TRBJ2-3; no definite D call. V lost 3 bases and J 7 bases, leaving 2 bases between the germline ends. The CDR3 totals 10 residues. Looked up from germline, CDR1 is SGHAT and CDR2 is FQNNGV. This CDR3 reads CASSFNTQYF. The CDR3 DNA reads TGTGCCAGCAGCTTCAATACGCAGTATTTT.

This clone was counted between two and nine times. V is TRBV19 and J is TRBJ2-1, with D perhaps TRBD2 (6 bases). Trimming left V 3 bases short and J 1 base short, with 13 bases between. Looked up from germline, CDR1 is LNHDA and CDR2 is SQIVND (reference sequence). The CDR3 is 16 amino acids. DNA of the CDR3: TGTGCCAGTAGTATGCCGGGAGAGGGGTCCTACAATGAGCAGTTCTTC. Translating it yields CASSMPGEGSYNEQFF.

This clone was observed a few times. The genes are TRBV15 and TRBJ2-1; TRBD2 aligns across 7 bases. V was pared by 0 bases and J by 0 bases, with 5 bases of the junction left unmatched. The CDR3 has 17 amino acids. CDR1 is LNHNV, CDR2 YYDKDF, per germline (reference sequence). This CDR3 reads CATSRDGPSGSYNEQFF. Here the CDR3 DNA reads TGTGCCACCAGCAGAGACGGCCCTAGCGGCTCCTACAATGAGCAGTTCTTC.

The genes are TRBV19 and TRBJ1-5; 8 nucleotides agree with TRBD1. The J segment lost 3 bases and the V segment lost 7 bases, leaving 8 bases of the junction unmatched. The CDR3 is 15 residues long. Germline CDR1 and CDR2: LNHDA and SQIVND (reference sequence). CDR3 residues: CASNPPQGANQPQHF. CDR3 sequence (DNA): TGTGCCAGTAACCCTCCCCAGGGGGCCAATCAGCCCCAGCATTTT. Full variable domain (rest looked up from reference TRBV19 and TRBJ1-5): DGGITQSPKYLFRKEGQNVTLSCEQNLNHDAMYWYRQDPGQGLRLIYYSQIVNDFQKGDIAEGYSVSREKKESFPLTVTSAQKNPTAFYLCASNPPQGANQPQHFGDGTRLSIL.

This clone was seen only once. The chain employs TRBV7-9 and TRBJ2-2; D might be TRBD1 (6 bases). Germline V gives CDR1 SEHNR, CDR2 FQNEAQ (reference sequence). Trimming removed 2 bases from V and 2 bases from J, with 15 bases in between. The CDR3 extends over 17 amino acids. The CDR3 nucleotides read TGTGCCAGCAGCTTAAATTCGGGCAGGGGCAACACCGGGGAGCTGTTTTTT. This encodes CASSLNSGRGNTGELFF.

The V and J genes are TRBV15 and TRBJ2-2; D is undetermined. The CDR3 is made up of 13 amino acids. V was pared by 7 bases and J by 6 bases, with 12 bases between. Germline V gene lookup returns CDR1 LNHNV and CDR2 YYDKDF (reference sequence). CDR3 DNA: TGTGCCACCACCCGGTTCCCCGCCGGGGAGCTGTTTTTT. Translated, it gives CATTRFPAGELFF.

J is TRBJ2-4 and V is TRBV2; 11 bases map to TRBD2. Germline V lookup: CDR1 SNHLY, CDR2 FYNNEI. The CDR3 contains 14 residues. After removal of 3 bases from V and 7 bases from J, the junction contained 2 bases not matched to a gene. The chain's CDR3 is CASSDGTSGNIQYF. The CDR3 nucleotides are TGTGCCAGCAGTGATGGGACTAGCGGTAACATTCAGTACTTC.

Concerning this clone: The sample holds other DNA sequences that translate to the same CDR3. The rearrangement uses TRBV5-4 and TRBJ2-5; 8 bases match TRBD2. CDR3 length: 15 residues. The germline CDR1 and CDR2 sequences are SGHNT and YYREEE (reference sequence). V was clipped by 0 bases and J by 2 bases; unmatched bases: 3. CDR3 bases: TGTGCCAGCAGCTTGGGGTTAGCGGGACAAGAGACCCAGTACTTC. It translates to CASSLGLAGQETQYF. Drawing the rest from reference TRBV5-4 and TRBJ2-5, the complete variable domain is ETGVTQSPTHLIKTRGQQVTLRCSSQSGHNTVSWYQQALGQGPQFIFQYYREEENGRGNFPPRFSGLQFPNYSSELNVNALELDDSALYLCASSLGLAGQETQYFGPGTRLLVL.

The chain recombines TRBV5-1 with TRBJ2-7, with 9 positions matching TRBD2. Germline V gene sequence: CDR1 SGHRS, CDR2 YFSETQ. The CDR3 has 15 amino acids. V was pared by 4 bases and J by 6 bases, with 11 bases of the junction left unmatched. CDR3 nucleotides: TGCGCCAGCAGCATGAGAGCGGGAGGTGCCTCCGAGCAGTACTTC. The encoded protein is CASSMRAGGASEQYF. The full variable domain, completed using reference TRBV5-1 and TRBJ2-7, is KAGVTQTPRYLIKTRGQQVTLSCSPISGHRSVSWYQQTPGQGLQFLFEYFSETQRNKGNFPGRFSGRQFSNSRSEMNVSTLELGDSALYLCASSMRAGGASEQYFGPGTRLTVT.

This chain links TRBV10-1 with TRBJ2-2, with D uncertain. V lost 4 bases, J lost 4 bases, and 7 bases lay in between. CDR1 and CDR2 from the germline V gene are WNHNN and SYGVQD (reference sequence). The CDR3 totals 13 residues. The CDR3 is CASSAQSTGELFF. CDR3 DNA sequence: TGCGCCAGCAGTGCCCAATCCACCGGGGAGCTGTTTTTT.

This clone is a singleton in its sample. The rearrangement uses TRBV12-3 or TRBV12-4 and TRBJ2-2; D possibly corresponds to TRBD1 (5 bases). This CDR3 is built from 13 residues. Trimming took off 5 bases at V and 6 bases at J, with 10 bases between the two ends. The CDR3 loop reads CASSSTGPGELFF. The DNA of the CDR3 is TGTGCCAGCAGTAGCACAGGACCCGGGGAGCTGTTTTTT.

V gene TRBV3-1 (or the pseudogene TRBV3-2) combines with J gene TRBJ1-5, with 9 bases identical to TRBD1. In germline, CDR1 is LGHDT, CDR2 YNNKEL (reference sequence). Trimming removed 3 bases from V and 3 bases from J; junction bases left unmatched: 3. The CDR3 consists of 15 residues. CDR3 region: CASSQGDRDNQPQHF. The CDR3 DNA reads as TGTGCCAGCAGCCAGGGGGACAGGGACAATCAGCCCCAGCATTTT.